This TCR beta chain was captured in a study of T cell responses to AZD1222 COVID-19 vaccine. Study observations and caveats: With two AZD1222 doses given, Spike-specific TCR breadth and depth both rose. Among the donors, most were white British and more were female, and clonal diversity was possibly underestimated. The study identified only six AZD1222 recipients as seropositive at baseline. Nearly half of unique spike-specific TCRs reportedly avoided B.1.351 and B.1.1.7 mutated regions.

Details on this clone: The antigen is undetermined.

The CDR3 consists of 14 residues. Germline CDR1 and CDR2: SQVTM and ANQGSEA. The junction had 5 bases not matched to a gene; V was cut back by 7 bases and J by 4 bases. Clones were read by immunoSEQ multiplex PCR, and TCRdb kept only the in-frame ones, dropping some. The top ten clones hold 8.7% of a sample with roughly 83,000 clones, roughly 83% of them seen once. The chain carries TRBV29-1 and TRBJ2-1; 12 bases are shared with TRBD2. Source: peripheral blood, taken on day 0 of AZD1222 vaccination. The sequence was collected from an adult in good health. The CDR3: CSGSSGRGYNEQFF. CDR3 nucleotide sequence: TGCAGCGGATCTAGCGGGAGGGGGTACAATGAGCAGTTCTTC.